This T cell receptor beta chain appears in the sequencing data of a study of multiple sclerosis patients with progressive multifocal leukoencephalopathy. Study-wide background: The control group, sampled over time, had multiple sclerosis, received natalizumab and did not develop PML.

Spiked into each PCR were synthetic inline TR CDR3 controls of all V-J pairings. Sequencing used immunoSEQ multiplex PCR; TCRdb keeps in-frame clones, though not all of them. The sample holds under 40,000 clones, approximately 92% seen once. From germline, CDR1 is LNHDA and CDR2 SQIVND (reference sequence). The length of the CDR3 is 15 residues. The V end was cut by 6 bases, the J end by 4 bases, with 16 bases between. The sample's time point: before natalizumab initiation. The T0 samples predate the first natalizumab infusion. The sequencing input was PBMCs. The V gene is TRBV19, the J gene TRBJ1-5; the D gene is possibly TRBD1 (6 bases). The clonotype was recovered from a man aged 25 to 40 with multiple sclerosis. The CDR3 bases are TGTGCCAGTAGACAAACAGGGATCCCTAATCAGCCCCAGCATTTT. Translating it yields CASRQTGIPNQPQHF.